These 5 T cell receptor beta chains were all obtained from the same sample, sequenced in a study of blood T cell repertoires in COVID-19. The repertoire was sequenced with immunoSEQ multiplex PCR; TCRdb's copy has only in-frame clones and lacks some. The sample gives roughly 150,000 clones, 70% to 80% of which show up once; 8.1% is in the top ten. The sequenced material came from peripheral blood. Receptor source: a woman aged 55-75 years with COVID-19, enrolled during active disease.

The chain uses TRBV19 and TRBJ1-1; TRBD1 matches 8 bases. Germline CDR1 is LNHDA and CDR2 is SQIVND (reference sequence). This CDR3 contains 14 residues. After removal of 11 bases from V and 4 bases from J, the junction contained 12 bases not matched to a gene. CDR3 sequence (DNA): TGTGCCTCTAGCCAAAGGACAGGGCCCACTGAAGCTTTCTTT. It is translated as CASSQRTGPTEAFF.

The rearrangement uses TRBV9 and TRBJ2-5, with 8 positions matching TRBD2. The length of the CDR3 is 14 residues. The germline V gene has CDR1 SGDLS and CDR2 YYNGEE. V lost 3 bases and J lost 4; bases outside the gene matches: 5. CDR3 in amino acids: CASSANLAGETQYF. The CDR3 DNA follows: TGTGCCAGCAGCGCAAACCTAGCGGGAGAGACCCAGTACTTC. The complete variable domain, with remaining parts taken from reference TRBV9 and TRBJ2-5, reads DSGVTQTPKHLITATGQRVTLRCSPRSGDLSVYWYQQSLDQGLQFLIQYYNGEERAKGNILERFSAQQFPDLHSELNLSSLELGDSALYFCASSANLAGETQYFGPGTRLLVL.

This chain uses TRBV19 with TRBJ1-2; the match to TRBD1 covers 7 bases. Germline values: CDR1 LNHDA, CDR2 SQIVND (reference sequence). The V and J ends lost 5 bases and 6 bases, in that order; junction bases with no gene match: 9. The CDR3 is 14 residues long. CDR3 sequence reads: CASSDRVGRNGYTF. The CDR3 DNA reads as TGTGCCAGTAGTGACAGGGTGGGAAGGAATGGCTACACCTTC.

This clone was recorded only once. This chain joins TRBV4-2 and TRBJ2-5, with 8 bases aligning to TRBD2. The CDR3 loop spans 14 amino acids. V dropped 4 bases and J dropped 5; count of bases not matched to a gene: 6. From germline, CDR1 is LGHNA and CDR2 YNFKEQ. In DNA form, the CDR3 reads TGTGCCAGCAGCCTGGGACTAGGGGCCGAGACCCAGTACTTC. Amino acid sequence: CASSLGLGAETQYF.

The rearrangement uses TRBV11-2 and TRBJ2-3; D unclear. Germline lookup yields CDR1 SGHAT and CDR2 FQNNGV. V dropped 0 bases and J dropped 0 bases, with 10 bases sitting between them. This CDR3 has 16 amino acids. The CDR3 region has the DNA TGTGCCAGCAGCTTAGATCGCGCCTCTAGCACAGATACGCAGTATTTT. It codes for CASSLDRASSTDTQYF.